Sequencing of this T cell receptor (beta chain) was carried out in a study of T cell repertoires in cytomegalovirus infection. This CDR3 has 13 amino acids. V lost 6 bases, J lost 9 bases, and 12 bases stayed unmatched. CDR1 and CDR2 from the germline V gene are SQVTM and ANQGSEA. Each CDR3 protein is one row after TCRdb ran MiXCR on the reads. This sample has about 300,000 distinct CDR3 sequences, with about 25% found just once. The origin of this receptor is a human donor in good health (CMV status not recorded). Some clones in this sample may be carry-over from other donors' samples. The chain combines TRBV29-1 with TRBJ1-2, with 8 positions matching TRBD1. The sequenced sample was PBMCs. CDR3 loop: CSVARQGSISYTF. CDR3 DNA sequence: TGCAGCGTGGCAAGACAGGGGAGTATTAGCTACACCTTC.